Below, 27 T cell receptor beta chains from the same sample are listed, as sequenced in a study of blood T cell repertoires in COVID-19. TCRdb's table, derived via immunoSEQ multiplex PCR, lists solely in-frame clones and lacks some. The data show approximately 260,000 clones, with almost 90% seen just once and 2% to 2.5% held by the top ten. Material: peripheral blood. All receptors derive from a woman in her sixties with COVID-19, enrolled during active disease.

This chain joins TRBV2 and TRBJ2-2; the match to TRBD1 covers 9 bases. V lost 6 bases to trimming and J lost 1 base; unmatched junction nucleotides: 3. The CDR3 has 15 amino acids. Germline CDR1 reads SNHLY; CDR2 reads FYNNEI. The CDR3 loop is CASSRDRVNTGELFF. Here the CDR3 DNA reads TGTGCCAGCAGCCGGGACAGGGTGAACACCGGGGAGCTGTTTTTT.

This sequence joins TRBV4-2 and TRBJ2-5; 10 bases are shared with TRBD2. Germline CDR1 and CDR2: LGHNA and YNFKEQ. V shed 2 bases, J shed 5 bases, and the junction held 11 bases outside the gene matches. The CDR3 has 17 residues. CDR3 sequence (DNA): TGTGCCAGCAGCCAACTTGGTAGCGGGGGGCCCTTGGAGACCCAGTACTTC. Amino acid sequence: CASSQLGSGGPLETQYF.

For the CDR3, the DNA is TGTGCCAGCACTAGCGGGGTTAGCACAGATACGCAGTATTTT. Amino acids: CASTSGVSTDTQYF. The V gene is TRBV5-4, the J gene TRBJ2-3, with TRBD2 matching over 9 bases. Germline assignment: CDR1 SGHNT and CDR2 YYREEE (reference sequence). J gave up 0 bases and V 6 bases, and 2 bases lay outside the gene matches. This CDR3 region has 14 residues. The entire variable domain, with the rest obtained from reference TRBV5-4 and TRBJ2-3, is as follows: ETGVTQSPTHLIKTRGQQVTLRCSSQSGHNTVSWYQQALGQGPQFIFQYYREEENGRGNFPPRFSGLQFPNYSSELNVNALELDDSALYLCASTSGVSTDTQYFGPGTRLTVL.

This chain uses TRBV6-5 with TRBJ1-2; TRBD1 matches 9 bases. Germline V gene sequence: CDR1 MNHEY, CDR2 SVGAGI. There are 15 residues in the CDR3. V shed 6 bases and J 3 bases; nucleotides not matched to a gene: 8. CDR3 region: CASRLQGALDYGYTF. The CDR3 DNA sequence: TGTGCCAGCAGACTACAGGGGGCTTTGGACTATGGCTACACCTTC.

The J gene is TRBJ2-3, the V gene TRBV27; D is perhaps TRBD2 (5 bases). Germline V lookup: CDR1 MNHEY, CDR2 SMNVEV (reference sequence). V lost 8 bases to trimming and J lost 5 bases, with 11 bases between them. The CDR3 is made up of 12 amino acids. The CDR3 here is CASGQEEDTQYF. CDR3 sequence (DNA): TGTGCCAGCGGCCAGGAGGAAGATACGCAGTATTTT.

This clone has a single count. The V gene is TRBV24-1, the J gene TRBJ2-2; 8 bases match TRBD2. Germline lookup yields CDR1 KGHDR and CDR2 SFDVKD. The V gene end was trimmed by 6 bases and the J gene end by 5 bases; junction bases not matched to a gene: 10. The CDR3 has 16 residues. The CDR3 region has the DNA TGTGCCACCAGTTTAGGAGCGGGGGCCGGGACCGGGGAGCTGTTTTTT. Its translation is CATSLGAGAGTGELFF.

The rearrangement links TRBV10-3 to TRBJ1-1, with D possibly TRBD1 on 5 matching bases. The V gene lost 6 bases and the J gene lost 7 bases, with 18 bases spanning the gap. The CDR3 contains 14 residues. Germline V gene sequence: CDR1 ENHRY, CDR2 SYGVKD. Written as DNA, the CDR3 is TGTGCCATCAGGGGAGTGGGGGGAGGAGGTGAAGCTTTCTTT. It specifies CAIRGVGGGGEAFF.

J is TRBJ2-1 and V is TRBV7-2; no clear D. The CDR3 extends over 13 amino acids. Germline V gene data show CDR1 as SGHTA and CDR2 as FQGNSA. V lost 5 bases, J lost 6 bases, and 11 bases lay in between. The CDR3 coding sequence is TGTGCCAGCAGCCGCGTTCAACGCAATGAGCAGTTCTTC. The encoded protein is CASSRVQRNEQFF.

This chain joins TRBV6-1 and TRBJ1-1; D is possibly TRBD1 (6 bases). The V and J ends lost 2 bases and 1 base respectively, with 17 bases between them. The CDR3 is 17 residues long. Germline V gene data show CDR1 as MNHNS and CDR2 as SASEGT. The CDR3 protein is CASSEIWQGKRNTEAFF. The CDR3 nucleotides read TGTGCCAGCAGTGAAATTTGGCAGGGGAAGAGGAACACTGAAGCTTTCTTT.

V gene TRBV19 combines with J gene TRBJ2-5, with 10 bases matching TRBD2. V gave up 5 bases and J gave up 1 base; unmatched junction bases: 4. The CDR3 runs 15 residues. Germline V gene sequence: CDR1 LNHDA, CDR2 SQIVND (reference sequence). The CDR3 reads CASSLLAGRQETQYF. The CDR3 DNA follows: TGTGCCAGTAGTTTACTAGCGGGACGCCAAGAGACCCAGTACTTC.

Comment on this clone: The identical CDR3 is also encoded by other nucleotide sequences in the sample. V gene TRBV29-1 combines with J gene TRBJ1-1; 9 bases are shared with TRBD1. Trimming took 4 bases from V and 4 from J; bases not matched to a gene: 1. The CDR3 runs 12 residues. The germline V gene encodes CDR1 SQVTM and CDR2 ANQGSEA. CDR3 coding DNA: TGCAGCGTTGGACAGGGGGGCACTGAAGCTTTCTTT. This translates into CSVGQGGTEAFF. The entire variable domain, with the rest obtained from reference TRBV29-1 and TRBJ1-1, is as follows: SAVISQKPSRDICQRGTSLTIQCQVDSQVTMMFWYRQQPGQSLTLIATANQGSEATYESGFVIDKFPISRPNLTFSTLTVSNMSPEDSSIYLCSVGQGGTEAFFGQGTRLTVV.

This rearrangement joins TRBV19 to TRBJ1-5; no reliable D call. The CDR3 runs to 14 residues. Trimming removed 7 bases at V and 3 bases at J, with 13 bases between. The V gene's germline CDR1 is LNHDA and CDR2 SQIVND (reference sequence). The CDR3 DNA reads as TGTGCCAGTAAGGAGTTCCGGGTCAATCAGCCCCAGCATTTT. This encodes CASKEFRVNQPQHF.

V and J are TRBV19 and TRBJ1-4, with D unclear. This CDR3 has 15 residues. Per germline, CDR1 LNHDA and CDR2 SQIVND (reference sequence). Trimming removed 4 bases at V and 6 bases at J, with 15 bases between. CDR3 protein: CASSTAYLRDEKLFF. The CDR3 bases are TGTGCCAGTAGTACAGCATACCTCCGGGATGAAAAACTGTTTTTT.

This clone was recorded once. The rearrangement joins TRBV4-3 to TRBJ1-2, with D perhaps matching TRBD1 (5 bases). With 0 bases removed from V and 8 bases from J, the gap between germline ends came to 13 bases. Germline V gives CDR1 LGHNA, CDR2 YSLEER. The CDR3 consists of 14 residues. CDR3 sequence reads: CASSQDVRVQGYTF. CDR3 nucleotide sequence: TGCGCCAGCAGCCAAGATGTCAGGGTGCAAGGCTACACCTTC.

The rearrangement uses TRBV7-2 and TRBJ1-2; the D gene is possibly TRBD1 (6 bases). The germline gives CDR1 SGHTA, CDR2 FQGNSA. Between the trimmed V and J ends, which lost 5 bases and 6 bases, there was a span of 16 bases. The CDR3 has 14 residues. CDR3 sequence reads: CASSPDRYRDGYTF. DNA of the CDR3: TGTGCCAGCAGCCCCGACAGGTACCGGGATGGCTACACCTTC.

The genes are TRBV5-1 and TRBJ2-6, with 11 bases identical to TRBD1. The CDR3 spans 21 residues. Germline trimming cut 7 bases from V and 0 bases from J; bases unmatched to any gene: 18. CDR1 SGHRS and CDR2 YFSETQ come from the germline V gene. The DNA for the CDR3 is TGCGCCAGCCCCGATAATAGTAGGACAGGGGGCTCCTACTCTGGGGCCAACGTCCTGACTTTC. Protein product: CASPDNSRTGGSYSGANVLTF.

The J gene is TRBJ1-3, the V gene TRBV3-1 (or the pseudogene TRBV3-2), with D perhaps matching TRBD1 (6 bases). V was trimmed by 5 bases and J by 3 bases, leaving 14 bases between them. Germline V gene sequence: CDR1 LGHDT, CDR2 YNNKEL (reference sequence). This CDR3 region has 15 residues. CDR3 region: CASSRGGNFGNTIYF. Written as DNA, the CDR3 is TGTGCCAGCAGCAGGGGGGGGAATTTTGGAAACACCATATATTTT.

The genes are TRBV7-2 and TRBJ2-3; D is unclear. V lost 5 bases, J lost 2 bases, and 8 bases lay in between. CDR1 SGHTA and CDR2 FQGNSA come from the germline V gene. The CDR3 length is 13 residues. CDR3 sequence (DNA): TGTGCCAGCAGCATCCAGGCCACAGATACGCAGTATTTT. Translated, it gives CASSIQATDTQYF.

DNA of the CDR3: TGTGCCAGCAGCTTAGTGGGGACAGCAACTGAAGCTTTCTTT. It yields the protein CASSLVGTATEAFF. This chain links TRBV11-2 with TRBJ1-1; 7 bases are shared with TRBD1. V was pared by 1 base and J by 5 bases, with 4 bases of the junction left unmatched. The germline V gene encodes CDR1 SGHAT and CDR2 FQNNGV. CDR3 length: 14 amino acids.

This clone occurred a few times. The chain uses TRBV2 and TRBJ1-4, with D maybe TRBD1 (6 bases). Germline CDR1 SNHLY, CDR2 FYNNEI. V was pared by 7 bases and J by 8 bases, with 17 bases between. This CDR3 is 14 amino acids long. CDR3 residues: CASTPQGIGEKLFF. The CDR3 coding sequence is TGTGCCAGCACCCCCCAGGGGATCGGGGAAAAACTGTTTTTT.

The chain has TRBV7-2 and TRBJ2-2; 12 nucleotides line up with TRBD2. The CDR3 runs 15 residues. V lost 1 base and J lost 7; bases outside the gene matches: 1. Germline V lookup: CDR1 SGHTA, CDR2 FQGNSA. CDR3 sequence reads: CASSLGGLAGGELFF. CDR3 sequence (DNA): TGTGCCAGCAGCTTAGGGGGACTAGCGGGCGGGGAGCTGTTTTTT. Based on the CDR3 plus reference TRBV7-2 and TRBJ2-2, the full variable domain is GAGVSQSPSNKVTEKGKDVELRCDPISGHTALYWYRQSLGQGLEFLIYFQGNSAPDKSGLPSDRFSAERTGGSVSTLTIQRTQQEDSAVYLCASSLGGLAGGELFFGEGSRLTVL.

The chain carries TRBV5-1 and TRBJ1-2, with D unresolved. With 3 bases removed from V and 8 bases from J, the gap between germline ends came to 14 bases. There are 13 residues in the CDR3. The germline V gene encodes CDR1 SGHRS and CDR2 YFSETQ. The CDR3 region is CASSSETAGGYTF. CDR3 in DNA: TGCGCCAGCAGCTCGGAAACAGCGGGCGGCTACACCTTC.

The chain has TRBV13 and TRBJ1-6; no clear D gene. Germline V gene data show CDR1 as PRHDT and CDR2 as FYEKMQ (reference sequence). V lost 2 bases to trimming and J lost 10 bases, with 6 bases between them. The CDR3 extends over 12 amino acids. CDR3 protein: CASSLRGSPLHF. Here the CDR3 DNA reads TGTGCCAGCAGCTTACGAGGGTCACCCCTCCACTTT. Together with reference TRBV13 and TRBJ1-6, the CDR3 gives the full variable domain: AAGVIQSPRHLIKEKRETATLKCYPIPRHDTVYWYQQGPGQDPQFLISFYEKMQSDKGSIPDRFSAQQFSDYHSELNMSSLELGDSALYFCASSLRGSPLHFGNGTRLTVT.

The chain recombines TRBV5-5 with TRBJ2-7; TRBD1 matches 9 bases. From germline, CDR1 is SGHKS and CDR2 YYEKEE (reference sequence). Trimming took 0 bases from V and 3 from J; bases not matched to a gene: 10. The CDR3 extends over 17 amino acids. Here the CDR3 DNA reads TGTGCCAGCAGCTTGGACAGGGGGCGCATAGAAGGCTACGAGCAGTACTTC. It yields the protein CASSLDRGRIEGYEQYF.

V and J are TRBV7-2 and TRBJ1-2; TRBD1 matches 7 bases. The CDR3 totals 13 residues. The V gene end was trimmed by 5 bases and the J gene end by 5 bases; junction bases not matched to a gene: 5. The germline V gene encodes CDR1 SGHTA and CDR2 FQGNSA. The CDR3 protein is CASSQDREYGYTF. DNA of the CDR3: TGTGCCAGCAGCCAAGACAGGGAGTATGGCTACACCTTC.

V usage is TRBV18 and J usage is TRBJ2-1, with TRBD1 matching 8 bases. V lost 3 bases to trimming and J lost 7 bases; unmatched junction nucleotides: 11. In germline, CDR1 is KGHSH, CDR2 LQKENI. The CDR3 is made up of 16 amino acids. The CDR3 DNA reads TGTGCCAGCTCACCGCGGGGAGCAGGGGGCCGGAATGAGCAGTTCTTC. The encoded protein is CASSPRGAGGRNEQFF.

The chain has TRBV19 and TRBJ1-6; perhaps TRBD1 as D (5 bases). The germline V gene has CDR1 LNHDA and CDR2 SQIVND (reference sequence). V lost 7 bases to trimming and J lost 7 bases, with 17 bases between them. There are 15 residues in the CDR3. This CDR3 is CASIARGEGNSPLHF. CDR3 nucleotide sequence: TGTGCCAGTATCGCGCGGGGCGAGGGGAATTCACCCCTCCACTTT. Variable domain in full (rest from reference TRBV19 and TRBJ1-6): DGGITQSPKYLFRKEGQNVTLSCEQNLNHDAMYWYRQDPGQGLRLIYYSQIVNDFQKGDIAEGYSVSREKKESFPLTVTSAQKNPTAFYLCASIARGEGNSPLHFGNGTRLTVT.